This TCR beta chain was captured by sequencing in a study of identical twins. The CDR3 is 14 residues long. The germline CDR1 and CDR2 sequences are SGDLS and YYNGEE. V was trimmed by 0 bases and J by 6 bases, leaving 10 bases between them. This clonotype was seen at least ten times. One entry per CDR3 protein, called by TCRdb with MiXCR from the 5' RACE reads. This table has around 570,000 distinct CDR3 sequences, approximately 9.6% appearing once. These data also featured in a second study, about yellow fever vaccine responses in identical twins.

V and J are TRBV9 and TRBJ2-1, with D possibly being TRBD2 (6 bases). Sequencing was performed on PBMCs. This TCR was sampled from a woman between 18 and 30 years old in good health. This CDR3 is CASSVAGLLNEQFF. The CDR3 DNA sequence: TGTGCCAGCAGCGTAGCTGGACTACTCAATGAGCAGTTCTTC. Full variable domain (remainder filled in from reference TRBV9 and TRBJ2-1): DSGVTQTPKHLITATGQRVTLRCSPRSGDLSVYWYQQSLDQGLQFLIQYYNGEERAKGNILERFSAQQFPDLHSELNLSSLELGDSALYFCASSVAGLLNEQFFGPGTRLTVL.